The entry below describes one TCR beta chain. Some clones are missing from TCRdb's copy, which holds only in-frame ones; the method was immunoSEQ multiplex PCR. Of roughly 340,000 clones listed, roughly nine tenths are singletons. The data belong to a study of blood T cell repertoires in COVID-19. Sequenced sample: peripheral blood. The origin of this receptor is a young woman with COVID-19, enrolled during active disease.

The CDR3 sequence: CASSLEGLAGINTQYF. Written as DNA, the CDR3 is TGTGCCAGCAGCCTAGAAGGACTAGCGGGTATTAATACGCAGTATTTT. J is TRBJ2-3 and V is TRBV7-2; 11 bases are shared with TRBD2. The CDR3 has 16 residues. CDR1 is SGHTA, CDR2 FQGNSA, per germline. V shed 5 bases, J shed 7 bases, and the junction held 11 bases outside the gene matches.